These 19 T cell receptor beta chains were all obtained from the same sample, sequenced in a study of T cells in Graves' hyperthyroidism and ophthalmopathy. What was amplified from RNA transcripts were TCR beta CDR3 regions. RT-PCR in the first round (using the HTBI primer set) targeted the TCR CDR3. TCRdb re-called the multiplex PCR reads through MiXCR, storing one row per CDR3 protein. The sample holds 640,000 or so distinct CDR3 sequences, 14% to 15% seen once. The sample comprised blood. The receptor source for this set is a woman aged 40 to 50 with Graves' ophthalmopathy.

This clonotype was recorded at least ten times. The genes are TRBV29-1 and TRBJ2-7, with 7 bases matching TRBD2. CDR3 length: 13 amino acids. Looked up from germline, CDR1 is SQVTM and CDR2 is ANQGSEA. J lost 4 bases, V lost 0 bases, and 3 bases had no gene match. CDR3 protein: CSVEDPSGYEQYF. The CDR3 DNA reads TGCAGCGTTGAAGATCCTAGCGGTTACGAGCAGTACTTC.

The rearrangement joins TRBV6-2 or TRBV6-3 to TRBJ2-2; no definite D call. V lost 8 bases to trimming and J lost 6 bases, with 10 bases between them. Per the germline V gene, CDR1 is MNHEY and CDR2 is SVGEGT. There are 12 residues in the CDR3. This chain's CDR3 is CASVKVSGELFF. Here the CDR3 DNA reads TGTGCCAGCGTTAAAGTTTCCGGGGAGCTGTTTTTT.

The chain recombines TRBV28 with TRBJ1-1; 9 bases match TRBD1. From germline, CDR1 is MDHEN and CDR2 SYDVKM. The CDR3 contains 15 residues. Losses at the gene ends were 6 bases for V and 3 bases for J; bases not matched to a gene: 8. The DNA for the CDR3 is TGTGCCAGCAGCTTAGGGGACAGGGAGTACACTGAAGCTTTCTTT. Translation gives CASSLGDREYTEAFF.

This clonotype was seen at least ten times. This sequence joins TRBV28 and TRBJ2-7, with TRBD1 as a possible D gene (6 bases). With 4 bases removed from V and 4 bases from J, the gap between germline ends came to 17 bases. The V gene's germline CDR1 is MDHEN and CDR2 SYDVKM. This CDR3 region has 15 residues. This chain's CDR3 is CASSSATGYRYEQYF. The DNA for the CDR3 is TGTGCCAGCAGTTCGGCCACAGGGTACCGATACGAGCAGTACTTC.

This clonotype was seen many times. The J gene is TRBJ1-5, the V gene TRBV19; D is uncertain. V was clipped by 1 base and J by 1 base, with 8 bases between them. Germline-derived CDR1 and CDR2 are LNHDA and SQIVND (reference sequence). This CDR3 contains 15 residues. CDR3 nucleotides: TGTGCCAGTAGTATAGGGGTTATGAGCAATCAGCCCCAGCATTTT. Amino acids: CASSIGVMSNQPQHF.

The sample holds a few counts of this clonotype. The chain links TRBV29-1 to TRBJ2-5; 7 nucleotides match TRBD1. Trimming at V came to 7 bases and at J to 5 bases, leaving 7 bases not matched to a gene. Germline V gives CDR1 SQVTM, CDR2 ANQGSEA. CDR3 length equals 12 residues. CDR3 in DNA: TGCAGCGCGGCTGACAGGGTTGAGACCCAGTACTTC. It encodes CSAADRVETQYF.

This clonotype was observed at least ten times. J is TRBJ1-2 and V is TRBV6-1; the D is unclear. V lost 6 bases to trimming and J lost 4 bases, with 12 bases between them. Germline V lookup: CDR1 MNHNS, CDR2 SASEGT. This CDR3 has 13 amino acids. The CDR3 DNA follows: TGTGCCAGCAGAGGACCATCCACCTATGGCTACACCTTC. Translated: CASRGPSTYGYTF.

Ten or more counts support this clonotype. This chain connects TRBV11-2 to TRBJ2-5, with a possible D match to TRBD2 (6 bases). The ends were cut back, 4 bases at V and 3 bases at J, with 15 bases in the middle. The CDR3 contains 15 residues. Germline V gene sequence: CDR1 SGHAT, CDR2 FQNNGV. For the CDR3, the DNA is TGTGCCAGCAGCTACCGACCGGGAGAGAAAGAGACCCAGTACTTC. This codes for CASSYRPGEKETQYF.

In this sample, this clonotype turned up many times. The chain employs TRBV30 and TRBJ2-7, with 7 bases fitting TRBD2. The CDR3 is made up of 14 amino acids. Germline CDR1 reads GTSNPN; CDR2 reads SVGIG (reference sequence). J was trimmed by 2 bases and V by 2 bases; bases with no gene match: 6. CDR3 loop: CAWSSWGGPYEQYF. The CDR3 region has the DNA TGTGCCTGGAGTTCCTGGGGAGGGCCCTACGAGCAGTACTTC.

This clonotype has ten or more counts. V usage is TRBV12-3 or TRBV12-4 and J usage is TRBJ2-5; no reliable D call. The CDR3 sequence is 14 residues long. V was pared by 7 bases and J by 1 base, with 13 bases between. CDR3 residues: CASNPSRVQETQYF. CDR3 DNA: TGTGCCAGCAACCCCTCCCGGGTCCAAGAGACCCAGTACTTC.

In this sample, this clonotype turned up many times. CDR3 region: CATSVGTVKETQYF. CDR3 DNA: TGTGCCACCAGTGTCGGGACAGTAAAAGAGACCCAGTACTTC. V gene TRBV24-1 combines with J gene TRBJ2-5; 7 bases align to TRBD1. V shed 5 bases and J 3 bases; nucleotides not matched to a gene: 5. The CDR3 covers 14 residues. Germline values: CDR1 KGHDR, CDR2 SFDVKD.

This clonotype came up many times. The germline gene is not matched at one end of the junction; a read error may be the cause. This chain joins TRBV7-9 and TRBJ2-7; unclear D gene. CDR3 length equals 14 residues. The germline V gene encodes CDR1 SEHNR and CDR2 FQNEAQ (reference sequence). Here the CDR3 reads CASSLAVGTYEQYF. The CDR3 bases are TGCGCCAGCAGCTTGGCCGTGGGCACCTACGAGCAGTACTTC.

At least ten counts were recorded for this clonotype. This chain connects TRBV28 to TRBJ2-7; D possibly corresponds to TRBD2 (7 bases). CDR1 is MDHEN and CDR2 is SYDVKM in the germline V gene. The CDR3 totals 19 residues. The V and J ends lost 4 bases and 3 bases respectively, with 28 bases between them. The CDR3, as DNA: TGTGCCAGCAGTTCCTCCCAAGGGGGGCGGGAGAGGCGGTACTACGAGCAGTACTTC. Protein: CASSSSQGGRERRYYEQYF.

This clonotype was counted at least ten times. The rearrangement joins TRBV10-3 to TRBJ1-1; D may be TRBD1 (6 bases). The CDR3 is 15 amino acids. Germline V lookup: CDR1 ENHRY, CDR2 SYGVKD. Trimming took off 2 bases at V and 4 bases at J, with 14 bases between the two ends. The CDR3 region has the DNA TGTGCCATCAGTGAGAAATCCAGGGGTGCCACTGAAGCTTTCTTT. The encoded protein is CAISEKSRGATEAFF.

The V call is TRBV14, the J call TRBJ1-1; no firm D call. Trimming shortened V by 5 bases and J by 5 bases, and 15 bases separated the two germline ends. Per the germline V gene, CDR1 is SGHDN and CDR2 is FVKESK. CDR3 length: 14 residues. DNA for the CDR3: TGTGCCAGCAGCATTGGACGACGAAGTACTGAAGCTTTCTTT. Amino acids: CASSIGRRSTEAFF.

The chain combines TRBV30 with TRBJ1-1, with TRBD1 identical over 11 bases. After removal of 3 bases from V and 8 bases from J, the junction contained 8 bases not matched to a gene. The germline V gene has CDR1 GTSNPN and CDR2 SVGIG (reference sequence). The CDR3 consists of 14 residues. The CDR3 bases are TGTGCCTGGAGCCAGACCCGGGACAGGGGGGAAGCTTTCTTT. This gives the protein CAWSQTRDRGEAFF.

The chain combines TRBV28 with TRBJ2-5; TRBD2 agrees at 14 bases. Germline lookup yields CDR1 MDHEN and CDR2 SYDVKM. The CDR3 contains 15 residues. V was pared by 8 bases and J by 5 bases, with 7 bases of the junction left unmatched. CDR3 in amino acids: CASQKRTSGGETQYF. As DNA, the CDR3 is TGTGCCAGCCAGAAAAGGACTAGCGGGGGGGAGACCCAGTACTTC.

The rearrangement joins TRBV27 to TRBJ1-5; D call uncertain. Deletions cut 5 bases from V and 2 bases from J, with 10 bases between. Looked up from germline, CDR1 is MNHEY and CDR2 is SMNVEV (reference sequence). The CDR3 contains 14 residues. The CDR3, as DNA: TGTGCCAGCAGTCCGAGGGTTGGCAATCAGCCCCAGCATTTT. Translated, it gives CASSPRVGNQPQHF.

The rearrangement links TRBV5-2 to TRBJ2-2; TRBD1 was called by the table and not checked on the DNA. TRBV5-2 is marked as a pseudogene. This CDR3 region has 20 residues. In nucleotides, the CDR3 is TGTGCCAGCTACCGCAGGGTCCTCGGCAGGGGGGAGGCGAACACCGGGGAGCTGTTTTTT. Protein: CASYRRVLGRGEANTGELFF.